These 20 T cell receptor beta chains were sequenced from one sample in a study of shared clonotypes between healthy human individuals. Clones were sequenced by immunoSEQ multiplex PCR, and TCRdb holds only the in-frame ones, with some missing. Of roughly 2.5 million clones listed, 90% to 95% are singletons. Sample: naive CD4+ T cells sorted from blood. The subset was: CD45RA+ positively selected. These TCRs come from a young man in good health.

This sequence joins TRBV19 and TRBJ2-3, with TRBD1 matching over 8 bases. J lost 7 bases, V lost 3 bases, and 15 bases had no gene match. Germline loops: CDR1 LNHDA, CDR2 SQIVND (reference sequence). The CDR3 sequence is 17 residues long. CDR3 sequence (DNA): TGTGCCAGTAGTATCACCCTCGGACAGGGCCCGGGGAATACGCAGTATTTT. Protein product: CASSITLGQGPGNTQYF.

This chain uses TRBV13 with TRBJ2-7; no definite D call. CDR1 is PRHDT, CDR2 FYEKMQ, per germline (reference sequence). Trimming shortened V by 2 bases and J by 0 bases, and 17 bases separated the two germline ends. This CDR3 spans 17 amino acids. CDR3 sequence reads: CASSLLEAGSSSYEQYF. In DNA, the CDR3 is TGTGCCAGCAGCTTATTGGAAGCAGGCTCTAGCTCCTACGAGCAGTACTTC.

In nucleotides, the CDR3 is TGTGCCAGCAGCGCAGCTTTGGGGGCGGGGTATGGCTACACCTTC. Its translation is CASSAALGAGYGYTF. The chain joins TRBV9 to TRBJ1-2; D may be TRBD1 (6 bases). Trimming took 3 bases from V and 5 from J, leaving 17 bases between them. From germline, CDR1 is SGDLS and CDR2 YYNGEE. The CDR3 covers 15 residues.

V usage is TRBV6-5 and J usage is TRBJ2-3; D possibly matches TRBD1 or TRBD2 (5 bases each). Trimming left V 6 bases short and J 3 bases short, with 16 bases between. The V gene's germline CDR1 is MNHEY and CDR2 SVGAGI. The CDR3 totals 15 residues. The CDR3 protein is CASSRGTPLTDTQYF. Here the CDR3 DNA reads TGTGCCAGCAGCCGAGGGACGCCGCTAACAGATACGCAGTATTTT.

The V gene is TRBV5-1, the J gene TRBJ1-6; D is ambiguous. Looked up from germline, CDR1 is SGHRS and CDR2 is YFSETQ. Trimming pared 4 bases from V and 10 bases from J, leaving 18 bases between. The CDR3 extends over 15 amino acids. CDR3 sequence: CASSPSGMTDSPLHF. As DNA, the CDR3 is TGCGCCAGCAGCCCCTCCGGGATGACCGACTCACCCCTCCACTTT.

The rearrangement uses TRBV5-1 and TRBJ2-7, with TRBD1 matching over 8 bases. This CDR3 is 15 amino acids long. Unmatched junction bases numbered 8, after V lost 5 bases and J lost 1 base. The germline gives CDR1 SGHRS, CDR2 YFSETQ. CDR3 amino acids: CASSFDRGESYEQYF. The CDR3 DNA is TGCGCCAGCAGTTTTGACAGGGGAGAATCCTACGAGCAGTACTTC. Full variable domain (remainder filled in from reference TRBV5-1 and TRBJ2-7): KAGVTQTPRYLIKTRGQQVTLSCSPISGHRSVSWYQQTPGQGLQFLFEYFSETQRNKGNFPGRFSGRQFSNSRSEMNVSTLELGDSALYLCASSFDRGESYEQYFGPGTRLTVT.

Worth noting for this clone: Distinct nucleotide sequences in the sample also encode this CDR3. This rearrangement joins TRBV30 to TRBJ1-1; 10 bases align to TRBD1. This CDR3 has 13 amino acids. CDR1 and CDR2 from the germline V gene are GTSNPN and SVGIG (reference sequence). The V gene end was trimmed by 5 bases and the J gene end by 2 bases; junction bases not matched to a gene: 2. Written as DNA, the CDR3 is TGTGCCTGGGACAGGGGGCTAAACACTGAAGCTTTCTTT. It encodes CAWDRGLNTEAFF.

The rearrangement joins TRBV5-1 to TRBJ2-3; perhaps TRBD2 as D (5 bases). The CDR3 spans 13 residues. Per germline, CDR1 SGHRS and CDR2 YFSETQ. V lost 7 bases, J lost 3 bases, and 12 bases lay in between. The CDR3 bases are TGCGCCAGCCAAGAGGGAACGACAGATACGCAGTATTTT. It translates to CASQEGTTDTQYF.

This clone was counted only a few times. Different DNA sequences within this sample yield the same CDR3. This rearrangement joins TRBV7-9 to TRBJ2-7; a weak D match, TRBD1 (6 bases). Germline V gives CDR1 SEHNR, CDR2 FQNEAQ (reference sequence). CDR3 length: 13 residues. Between the trimmed V and J ends, which lost 5 bases and 7 bases, there was a span of 15 bases. The CDR3: CASSLQGVGEQYF. The CDR3 nucleotides are TGTGCCAGCAGCCTACAGGGTGTGGGGGAGCAGTACTTC.

The chain uses TRBV5-1 and TRBJ1-6; maybe TRBD1 (6 bases). The CDR3 sequence is 15 residues long. V dropped 0 bases and J dropped 10 bases, with 14 bases sitting between them. Germline CDR1 SGHRS, CDR2 YFSETQ. CDR3 sequence: CASSLAAGQSSPLHF. Here the CDR3 DNA reads TGCGCCAGCAGCTTGGCTGCCGGACAGTCCTCACCCCTCCACTTT.

This chain uses TRBV25-1 with TRBJ1-1; D ambiguous. This CDR3 has 15 residues. V gave up 2 bases and J gave up 1 base, with 11 bases separating them. CDR1 is MGHDK, CDR2 SYGVNS, per germline. Written as DNA, the CDR3 is TGTGCCAGCAGTGAAAGTTGGCCGGGGAACACTGAAGCTTTCTTT. Translated: CASSESWPGNTEAFF.

The CDR3 nucleotides are TGTGCCAGCAGCTTATTCGCCGGGACCAATCAGCCCCAGCATTTT. Its protein product is CASSLFAGTNQPQHF. The gene calls are TRBV7-2 and TRBJ1-5; possible D gene TRBD1, 5 bases. CDR3 size: 15 residues. V was trimmed by 2 bases and J by 3 bases, leaving 11 bases between them. The V gene's germline CDR1 is SGHTA and CDR2 FQGNSA.

This clone was seen once. CDR3 loop: CASSSQTGPTEAFF. The CDR3 DNA reads as TGTGCCAGCAGCTCCCAGACAGGGCCCACTGAAGCTTTCTTT. The J gene is TRBJ1-1, the V gene TRBV11-2, with 7 bases aligning to TRBD1. The CDR3 loop spans 14 amino acids. Germline V gives CDR1 SGHAT, CDR2 FQNNGV. The ends lost 4 bases at V and 4 bases at J; junction bases unmatched: 6.

The chain couples TRBV5-1 to TRBJ1-3; no definite D call. The CDR3 runs to 15 residues. V was pared by 1 base and J by 0 bases, with 8 bases between. Germline CDR1 reads SGHRS; CDR2 reads YFSETQ. The CDR3 DNA sequence: TGCGCCAGCAGCTTGAAGCCCGGCTCTGGAAACACCATATATTTT. This translates into CASSLKPGSGNTIYF.

The chain has TRBV2 and TRBJ1-3; 7 bases map to TRBD1. Germline CDR1 SNHLY, CDR2 FYNNEI. The CDR3 spans 13 residues. Germline trimming cut 9 bases from V and 4 bases from J; bases unmatched to any gene: 6. CDR3: CASLTGQGNTIYF. The CDR3 DNA reads TGTGCCAGTTTGACAGGGCAAGGAAACACCATATATTTT.

This rearrangement joins TRBV19 to TRBJ2-6; tentative D call: TRBD2 (7 bases). This CDR3 comprises 18 residues. The germline V gene encodes CDR1 LNHDA and CDR2 SQIVND (reference sequence). V gave up 6 bases and J gave up 1 base, with 19 bases separating them. The CDR3 reads CASSITGGPSSGANVLTF. CDR3 nucleotide sequence: TGTGCCAGTAGCATCACGGGGGGCCCTAGTTCTGGGGCCAACGTCCTGACTTTC.

J is TRBJ2-1 and V is TRBV19, with D possibly being TRBD1 (5 bases). This CDR3 spans 17 amino acids. Trimming removed 3 bases from V and 5 bases from J, with 20 bases in between. Germline values: CDR1 LNHDA, CDR2 SQIVND (reference sequence). In DNA, the CDR3 is TGTGCCAGTAGTATCCTTTTACAGGTATACGACGACAATGAGCAGTTCTTC. Protein product: CASSILLQVYDDNEQFF.

Here the CDR3 DNA reads TGTGCCAGCAGTGAACCAGGAGGGTTGGGCAATCAGCCCCAGCATTTT. It is translated as CASSEPGGLGNQPQHF. This rearrangement joins TRBV6-1 to TRBJ1-5; no definite D call. Trimming removed 2 bases at V and 2 bases at J, with 13 bases between. Germline values: CDR1 MNHNS, CDR2 SASEGT. CDR3 length: 16 amino acids.

This chain connects TRBV5-1 to TRBJ1-3, with unresolved D. V lost 0 bases and J lost 0, with 7 bases in between. The CDR3 runs 15 residues. Germline CDR1 and CDR2: SGHRS and YFSETQ. The CDR3 coding sequence is TGCGCCAGCAGCTTGGAGGCGACCTCTGGAAACACCATATATTTT. It codes for CASSLEATSGNTIYF.

V usage is TRBV19 and J usage is TRBJ2-1, with D tentatively TRBD2 (5 bases). The V gene lost 2 bases and the J gene lost 9 bases, with 23 bases spanning the gap. This CDR3 region has 17 residues. Germline V gene sequence: CDR1 LNHDA, CDR2 SQIVND (reference sequence). The chain's CDR3 is CASSIPSSGVAGPEQFF. The CDR3 bases are TGTGCCAGTAGTATACCCTCGTCAGGCGTGGCGGGCCCTGAGCAGTTCTTC.